The 18 T cell receptor beta chains below all came from one sample that was sequenced in a study of regulatory T cells in long-lasting Graves disease. As for time point: newly diagnosed GD, antithyroid drugs for less than 3 months. From PBMCs, RNA was extracted and then used to make the TCR library. Both iRepertoire HTBI primers and Arm-PCR of CDR3 regions were used to build the TCR beta libraries. TCRdb re-analysed the multiplex PCR reads in MiXCR, keeping a single row per CDR3 protein. In the table there are 250,000 to 300,000 distinct CDR3 sequences, more than 15% of which are singletons. This same sample was also taken into another study, of T cells in Graves' hyperthyroidism and ophthalmopathy.

Sequenced material: peripheral blood mononuclear cells (PBMCs), taken at new diagnosis, from a patient treated with antithyroid drugs. The receptors come from a woman aged 25 to 45 with Graves disease.

In regard to this clonotype: This sequence may be a read error, since a much larger clone differs from it by one base. The chain has TRBV6-2 or TRBV6-3 and TRBJ2-1; D might be TRBD2 (6 bases). V lost 8 bases and J 6 bases, leaving 17 bases between the germline ends. CDR3 size: 14 residues. In germline, CDR1 is MNHEY, CDR2 SVGEGT. The CDR3 DNA reads TGTGCCAGCGGTATCGGGACTGCTGGCAATGAGCAGTTCTTC. Translating gives CASGIGTAGNEQFF.

Concerning this clonotype itself: This may arise from a read error, as a much more abundant clone is one base away. This chain uses TRBV7-8 with TRBJ1-1; D remains ambiguous. V was shortened by 6 bases and J by 10 bases, with 15 bases between the two germline ends. CDR3 length: 12 amino acids. Germline CDR1 and CDR2: SGHVS and FQNEAQ. CDR3 sequence (DNA): TGTGCCAGCAGACATACGGTGTCAGGAGCTTTCTTT. Translation: CASRHTVSGAFF.

This clonotype has ten or more counts. CDR3 sequence reads: CSADQRGPSPLHF. DNA of the CDR3: TGCAGTGCTGACCAGCGTGGACCTTCACCCCTCCACTTT. J is TRBJ1-6 and V is TRBV20-1; the D is unclear. This CDR3 has 13 amino acids. Trimming took off 5 bases at V and 9 bases at J, with 14 bases between the two ends. The V gene's germline CDR1 is DFQATT and CDR2 SNEGSKA (reference sequence).

The CDR3 DNA reads TGTGCCAGCAGCTTAGCCTACCGGGACAGGGGATGGTCCTACGAGCAGTACTTC. Protein: CASSLAYRDRGWSYEQYF. V and J are TRBV7-6 and TRBJ2-7, with 10 bases matching TRBD1. Trimming removed 0 bases from V and 1 base from J; junction bases left unmatched: 9. The CDR3 loop spans 18 amino acids. The germline gives CDR1 SGHVS, CDR2 FNYEAQ.

This clonotype was seen a handful of times. V gene TRBV20-1 combines with J gene TRBJ2-3; D ambiguous. The CDR3 totals 13 residues. V shed 0 bases and J shed 3 bases, with 7 bases lying between them. Germline CDR1 is DFQATT and CDR2 is SNEGSKA (reference sequence). As DNA, the CDR3 is TGCAGTGCTAGAGATTTCCGGACAGATACGCAGTATTTT. Its translation: CSARDFRTDTQYF.

This clonotype has a count of ten or more. The chain recombines TRBV4-1 with TRBJ1-1, with D maybe TRBD1 (6 bases). The germline CDR1 and CDR2 sequences are MGHRA and YSYEKL. V was trimmed by 4 bases and J by 2 bases, leaving 11 bases between them. This CDR3 is built from 14 residues. The CDR3 is CASSPGTPNTEAFF. Written as DNA, the CDR3 is TGCGCCAGCAGCCCCGGGACACCTAACACTGAAGCTTTCTTT.

This clonotype was counted many times. The V call is TRBV14, the J call TRBJ1-6, with unresolved D. This CDR3 has 16 residues. Germline V gives CDR1 SGHDN, CDR2 FVKESK. Trimming removed 0 bases from V and 8 bases from J, with 14 bases in between. The CDR3 DNA sequence: TGTGCCAGCAGCCAAGATCCCTGGCGAGAGGATTCACCCCTCCACTTT. It encodes CASSQDPWREDSPLHF.

The rearrangement uses TRBV6-1 and TRBJ2-4, with D unclear. Per the germline V gene, CDR1 is MNHNS and CDR2 is SASEGT. The CDR3 consists of 13 residues. The V end lost 8 bases, the J end lost 3 bases, and 11 bases lay between the germline ends. Written as DNA, the CDR3 is TGTGCCAGCTGGTCGCACAGCAAAAACATTCAGTACTTC. Amino acid sequence: CASWSHSKNIQYF.

This clonotype was counted ten times or more. V gene TRBV7-9 combines with J gene TRBJ2-5; 8 bases map to TRBD2. The CDR3 runs to 16 residues. Trimming removed 1 base from V and 1 base from J; junction bases left unmatched: 5. Looked up from germline, CDR1 is SEHNR and CDR2 is FQNEAQ (reference sequence). CDR3 bases: TGTGCCAGCAGCTTAGTTACGGGGGGGCCCCAAGAGACCCAGTACTTC. It encodes CASSLVTGGPQETQYF.

This clonotype showed up many times. The chain combines TRBV12-5 with TRBJ1-1; D may be TRBD1 (6 bases). The V gene lost 5 bases and the J gene lost 4 bases, with 11 bases spanning the gap. CDR1 and CDR2 from the germline V gene are LGHNT and FRNRAP. The CDR3 has 13 residues. The DNA of the CDR3 is TGTGCTAGTGGTACAGGGTGGGGCACTGAAGCTTTCTTT. It specifies CASGTGWGTEAFF.

Comment on this clonotype: A far larger clone is only one base removed, so a read error is likely. This chain links TRBV3-1 with TRBJ2-1; the match to TRBD2 covers 8 bases. The CDR3 length is 14 residues. CDR1 LGHDT and CDR2 YNNKEL come from the germline V gene (reference sequence). The trim removed 1 base at V and 10 bases at J, leaving 6 bases unmatched. CDR3 coding DNA: TGTGCCAGCAGCCAAGCGGGGGGGCCCTACGAGCAGTTCTTC. Protein: CASSQAGGPYEQFF.

This clonotype has ten or more counts. V is TRBV18 and J is TRBJ1-1; D remains unclear. CDR1 and CDR2 (germline): KGHSH, LQKENI. V was trimmed by 6 bases and J by 4 bases, leaving 12 bases between them. The CDR3 consists of 13 residues. The CDR3 spells CASSPGFVTEAFF. CDR3 nucleotides: TGTGCCAGCTCGCCCGGGTTTGTCACTGAAGCTTTCTTT.

Remarks on this clonotype: A junction boundary mismatches the germline segment, possibly from a read error. The rearrangement links TRBV2 to TRBJ2-5, with unresolved D. Germline V gene lookup returns CDR1 SNHLY and CDR2 FYNNEI. The CDR3 is made up of 13 amino acids. The CDR3 DNA sequence: TGTGCCAGCGGGAAAGGGTTCCAAGAGGCCCAGTACTTC. It encodes CASGKGFQEAQYF.

This clonotype has just a few counts. V and J are TRBV14 and TRBJ2-2; D is perhaps TRBD1 (5 bases). Germline V gives CDR1 SGHDN, CDR2 FVKESK. Trimming removed 2 bases at V and 3 bases at J, with 19 bases between. CDR3 length equals 18 residues. The CDR3 nucleotides are TGTGCCAGCAGCCAATTCGTCAGGGTAAAACCTCACACCGGGGAGCTGTTTTTT. Its translation is CASSQFVRVKPHTGELFF.

This clonotype was found many times. The chain links TRBV5-1 to TRBJ2-2; the D is unclear. The CDR3 totals 12 residues. Trimming cost V 6 bases and J 8 bases, with 11 bases left between them. Per germline, CDR1 SGHRS and CDR2 YFSETQ. As DNA, the CDR3 is TGCGCCAGCACCCCGGATCTGGGGGAGCTGTTTTTT. This codes for CASTPDLGELFF.

Notes on this clonotype: A far larger clone is a single base away, which makes a read error likely. The chain combines TRBV7-9 with TRBJ1-2; TRBD1 is a possible D gene (6 bases). The V gene's germline CDR1 is SEHNR and CDR2 FQNEAQ (reference sequence). CDR3 length: 16 residues. CDR3 DNA sequence: TGTGCCGGCAGCTTACGAGGGGGGGCTACTAACTATGGCTACACCTTC. The encoded protein is CAGSLRGGATNYGYTF.

This clonotype was observed many times. This chain links TRBV6-1 with TRBJ1-6, with a weak D call TRBD1 (5 bases). The length of the CDR3 is 13 residues. Trimming cost V 6 bases and J 9 bases, with 12 bases left between them. CDR1 and CDR2 from the germline V gene are MNHNS and SASEGT. The CDR3 protein is CASSPRRGSPLHF. The CDR3 DNA reads as TGTGCCAGCAGCCCCCGGAGGGGTTCACCCCTCCACTTT.

This clonotype has a count of ten or more. CDR3 region: CASSVTGAVDTQYF. DNA of the CDR3: TGTGCCAGCAGTGTTACGGGGGCGGTGGATACGCAGTATTTT. The chain combines TRBV6-1 with TRBJ2-3; D may match TRBD1 or TRBD2 (6 bases each). The germline V and J ends were trimmed by 4 bases and 6 bases, with 14 bases remaining between them. Germline-derived CDR1 and CDR2 are MNHNS and SASEGT. This CDR3 is 14 amino acids long.